This record concerns one T cell receptor (beta chain) sequence. The antigen is undetermined. Clones were read by immunoSEQ multiplex PCR, and TCRdb kept only the in-frame ones, dropping some. Of approximately 28,000 clones in the sample, 87% were seen once. Between the trimmed V and J ends, which lost 3 bases and 1 base, there was a span of 6 bases. Germline V gene lookup returns CDR1 SGHAT and CDR2 FQNNGV. The CDR3 is made up of 13 amino acids. This entry comes from a study of graft-versus-host responses after intestinal transplantation. Across the whole study: Each recipient received a multivisceral, liver-intestinal, or isolated intestinal graft.

Broader study findings: The study found high graft-versus-host to host-versus-graft clonal ratios in allografts of patients with graft-donor T cell macrochimerism.

The specimen was PBMCs, collected around 62 weeks after intestinal transplantation. This rearrangement joins TRBV11-2 to TRBJ1-1; D is ambiguous. This TCR derives from a human patient who received an intestinal transplant, so some T cells may come from the graft donor. CDR3 sequence reads: CASSFFRNTEAFF. CDR3 nucleotides: TGTGCCAGCAGCTTTTTCAGGAACACTGAAGCTTTCTTT.